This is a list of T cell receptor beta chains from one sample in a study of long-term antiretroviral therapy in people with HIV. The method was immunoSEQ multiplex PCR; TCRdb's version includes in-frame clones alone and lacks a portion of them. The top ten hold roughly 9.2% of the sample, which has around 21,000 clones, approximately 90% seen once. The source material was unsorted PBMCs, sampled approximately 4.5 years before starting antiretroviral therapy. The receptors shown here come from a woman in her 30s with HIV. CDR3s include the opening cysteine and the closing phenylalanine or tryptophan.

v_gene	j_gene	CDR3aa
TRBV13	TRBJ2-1	CASSLVFSGHYNEQFF
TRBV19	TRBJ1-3	CATSVGSYLSGNTIYF
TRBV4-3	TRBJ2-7	CASSQGARGSYEQYF
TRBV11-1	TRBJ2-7	CASSLRPRDGSEQYF
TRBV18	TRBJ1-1	CASSPQGVGTEAFF
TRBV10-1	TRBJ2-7	CASSDLDRGGYEQYF
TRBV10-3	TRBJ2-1	CAISESVTGTYNEQFF
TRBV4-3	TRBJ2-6	CASSQGTGKSGANVLTF
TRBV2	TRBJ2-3	CASILSTDTQYF
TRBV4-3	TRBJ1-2	CASSTARGRRTYGYTF
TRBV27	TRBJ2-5	CASSLWAGTQETQYF
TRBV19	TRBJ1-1	CAILDRGLENTEAFF
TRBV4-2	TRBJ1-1	CASSQEVTMNTEAFF
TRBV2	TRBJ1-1	CASSVRDRNTEAFF
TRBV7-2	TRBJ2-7	CASTETSLLAYEQYF
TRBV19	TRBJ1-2	CASSMEGANYGYTF
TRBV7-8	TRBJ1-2	CASSPHPTSGGYTF
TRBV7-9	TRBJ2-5	CASSLTSGGETQYF
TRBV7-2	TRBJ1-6	CASSLPDRSSYNSPLHF
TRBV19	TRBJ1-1	CASLGTGLLNTEAFF
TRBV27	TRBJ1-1	CASSSTRTGLPEAFF
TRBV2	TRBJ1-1	CASIFGGNTEAFF
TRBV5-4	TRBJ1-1	CASSSWTVGEAFF
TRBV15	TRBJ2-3	CATSRDLGGQGRTDTQYF
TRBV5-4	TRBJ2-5	CASSLAVEGQGETQYF
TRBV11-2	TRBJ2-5	CASSLKGRTTQYF
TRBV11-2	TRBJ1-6	CASSLRGDSPLHF
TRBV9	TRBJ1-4	CASSSGQVATNEKLFF
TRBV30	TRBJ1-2	CAWSPDRGLTFYGYTF
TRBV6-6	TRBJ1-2	CASSYSGREGYGYTF
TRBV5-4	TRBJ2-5	CASSLGGDIGRQETQYF
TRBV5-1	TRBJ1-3	CASSLGQGTGNTIYF
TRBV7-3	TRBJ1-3	CASSFNGQGGNTIYF
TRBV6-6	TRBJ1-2	CASVRNGQGKGYTF
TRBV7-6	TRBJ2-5	CASSLPGSGQETQYF